The TCR beta chain described here comes from a study of shared clonotypes between healthy human individuals (dated by TCRdb to 2018 to 2020). Turning to the overall study: The cohort comprised two women and three men aged 18 to 49 years. Per donor, three plates each were used for CD4 naive and CD4 memory, two for CD8 naive, and one for CD8 memory. Blood TCR repertoires of a handful of healthy adults were deeply sequenced to estimate repertoire size and the extent of clonotype sharing between individuals. To increase sequencing depth and limit assay-specific biases, different laboratories used diverse techniques to prepare libraries and sequence TCR repertoires. Each donor's leukapheresis produced roughly between roughly 0.85 and 10 billion PBMCs. What the study reported, not specific to this receptor: The genetic and exposure-history diversity represented was limited by the small number of donors. Sampling was restricted to blood, and TCR repertoires in tissue are likely to differ from TCR repertoires in blood. When several donors were compared, the shared fraction of clonotypes was around 5% for naive CD4, 3% to 4% for naive CD8, 2% to 2.5% for memory CD4, and 0.35% to 0.4% for memory CD8. Naive subsets generally had larger estimated clonotype richness than memory subsets did. Compared with non-shared clonotypes, the clonotypes found in all four sorted-subset donors had higher generation probabilities. Even with the large sequencing depth, rarefaction of the sorted-subset datasets indicated that sequencing was incomplete. Based on pairwise subsampling, the degree of clonotype sharing among donors was expected to be affected by sequencing depth.

Ends trimmed: V by 1 base, J by 5 bases; bases unmatched to a gene: 8. Inclusive of the bounding cysteine and phenylalanine, the CDR3 is 17 residues long. The read is trimmed to its CDR3 DNA, 51 bases read in frame from base 1. The germline V gene gives CDR1 as MGHRA and CDR2 as YSYEKL. Note on this clone: Its antigen has not been determined. No much larger clone is present one base from it, and per-base qualities are unavailable.

Healthy HIV-negative adults with no recently reported acute infections or vaccinations were included as donors. Only Caucasian adults living in Nashville, Tennessee, USA were represented among the donors. CD4+ T cells were enriched by magnetic negative selection, after which naive cells were positively selected on CD45RA and the negative fraction was taken as the memory subset. Blood was collected by leukapheresis, and PBMCs were isolated by Ficoll-Histopaque density gradient centrifugation and then cryopreserved in liquid nitrogen vapor phase. Analytical flow cytometry was used to check the purity and quantity of each magnetically sorted T cell population. From each sorted fraction, genomic DNA was isolated and quantified by UV absorbance on a Nanodrop 2000c. Using the deep immunoSEQ assay, multiplex PCR amplified TCR CDR3 regions from genomic DNA. Extracted genomic DNA from each cell subset was distributed evenly across all wells of several immunoSEQ 96-well plates, and each plate was treated as a replicate. For sorted subsets, around 200 ng genomic DNA, equal to 30,000 to 35,000 T cell genomes, was loaded into each replicate PCR. Purified libraries were quantified with a Qubit 3.0 fluorometer, sized on a Bioanalyzer 2100, and re-quantified with the KAPA Library Quantification kit. Every immunoSEQ 96-well plate was sequenced on a dedicated single-read 150-cycle Illumina NextSeq 550 flow cell. In the original analysis: Because only junctional sequences without quality scores were contained in the immunoSEQ output, filtering matching that applied to full-length reads could not be performed. Sequences were annotated with PyIR, a Python wrapper for IgBLAST v1.9, and V/J genes and CDR3 were assigned using IMGT germline references. Any read was removed if the V/J assignment was weak (E-value above 1e-6), the CDR3 was missing, or the read contained stop codons, out-of-frame junctions, or ambiguous translated residues. V3J clonotypes were defined as sequences sharing the same inferred V gene, J gene, and CDR3 amino acid sequence. Percentage overlap between repertoires was computed as shared unique clonotypes divided by the size of the smaller repertoire. Repertoire richness was assessed with RTK rarefaction, the Chao1 estimator, and Recon v2.1 estimates of unobserved clonotypes. For all TCRbeta clonotypes obtained by the gDNA method from a few donors, generation probabilities were computed with OLGA. Held by TCRdb, this immuneACCESS table contains in-frame sequences only and omits some clones. Under half of the omission traces to an unresolved V gene where checked; the cause of the rest is unknown. V and J calls and clone size are those listed in that table; D and trimming were worked out from the DNA. The sample table shows 550,000 to 850,000 clones, and over 55% are seen once. The top ten clonotypes cover under 2% of the sample.

The sequence links TRBV4-1 to TRBJ2-3, and TRBD2 matches 11 of the central bases. Sequencing was performed on memory CD4+ T cells sorted from blood. Explained via the paper, the cell subset or site label denotes: CD45RA-negative fraction. This sequence originates from a woman in her twenties or thirties in good health. The nucleotides read TGCGCCAGCAGCCAAGTCCATAGCGGGAGGGGGGGAGATACGCAGTATTTT. It codes for CASSQVHSGRGGDTQYF.